Given below is one T cell receptor (beta chain) in context. Following extraction, RNA underwent reverse transcription to cDNA, which served as the sequencing template. Assay used: immunoSEQ multiplex PCR; TCRdb lists only in-frame clones, some missing. In the table there are a few hundred thousand clones, roughly 63% of which are singletons. CDR1 is SGHTA, CDR2 FQGNSA, per germline. This CDR3 is 13 amino acids long. Trimming took 6 bases from V and 8 from J, leaving 11 bases between them. As to treatment: oral pan-JAK inhibitor, 5-10 mg twice daily. Those with alopecia areata gave lesional scalp punch biopsies and peripheral blood. The sample belongs to a study of CD8+ T cells in alopecia areata.

Material: CD4+ T cells sorted from blood, obtained at roughly week 53, from a patient treated with tofacitinib. The source is a human donor with alopecia areata. The genes are TRBV7-2 and TRBJ1-6; D is perhaps TRBD1 (5 bases). The CDR3 sequence: CASRGRWDSPLHF. The CDR3 nucleotides are TGTGCCAGCAGGGGACGGTGGGATTCACCCCTCCACTTT.